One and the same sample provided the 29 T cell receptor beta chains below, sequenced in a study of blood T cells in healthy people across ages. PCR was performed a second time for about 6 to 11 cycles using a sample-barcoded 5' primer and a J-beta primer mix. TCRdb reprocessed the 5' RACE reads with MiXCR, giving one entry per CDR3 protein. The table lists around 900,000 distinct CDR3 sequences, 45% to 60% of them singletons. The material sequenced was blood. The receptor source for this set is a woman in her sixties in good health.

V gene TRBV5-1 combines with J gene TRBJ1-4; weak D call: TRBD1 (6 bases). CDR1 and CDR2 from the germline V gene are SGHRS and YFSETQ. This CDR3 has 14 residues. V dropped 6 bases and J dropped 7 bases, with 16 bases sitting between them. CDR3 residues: CASTPGPGVEKLFF. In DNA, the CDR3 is TGCGCCAGCACCCCTGGGCCAGGGGTTGAAAAACTGTTTTTT. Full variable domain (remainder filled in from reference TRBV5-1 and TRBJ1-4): KAGVTQTPRYLIKTRGQQVTLSCSPISGHRSVSWYQQTPGQGLQFLFEYFSETQRNKGNFPGRFSGRQFSNSRSEMNVSTLELGDSALYLCASTPGPGVEKLFFGSGTQLSVL.

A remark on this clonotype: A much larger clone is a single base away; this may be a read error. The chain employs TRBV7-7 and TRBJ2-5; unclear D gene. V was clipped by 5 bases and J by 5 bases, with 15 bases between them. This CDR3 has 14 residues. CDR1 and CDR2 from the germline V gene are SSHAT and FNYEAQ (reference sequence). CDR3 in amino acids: CASSGEPGTETQYF. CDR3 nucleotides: TGTGCCAGCAGCGGAGAACCGGGTACGGAGACCCAGTACTTC.

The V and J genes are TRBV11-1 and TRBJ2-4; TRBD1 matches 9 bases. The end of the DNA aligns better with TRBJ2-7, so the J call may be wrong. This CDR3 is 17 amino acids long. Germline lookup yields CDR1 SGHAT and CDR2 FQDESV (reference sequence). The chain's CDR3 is CASSLQRTRDRVVEQYF. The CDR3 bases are TGTGCCAGCAGCTTGCAAAGAACCCGGGACAGGGTTGTCGAGCAGTACTTC.

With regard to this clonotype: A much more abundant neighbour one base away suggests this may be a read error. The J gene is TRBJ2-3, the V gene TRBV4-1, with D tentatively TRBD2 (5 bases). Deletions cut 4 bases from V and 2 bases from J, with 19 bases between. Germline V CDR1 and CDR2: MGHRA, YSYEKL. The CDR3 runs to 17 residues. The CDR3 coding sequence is TGCGCCAGCAGCCCGTCCGGGTCCGAGGGAGCCACAGATACGCAGTATTTT. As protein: CASSPSGSEGATDTQYF.

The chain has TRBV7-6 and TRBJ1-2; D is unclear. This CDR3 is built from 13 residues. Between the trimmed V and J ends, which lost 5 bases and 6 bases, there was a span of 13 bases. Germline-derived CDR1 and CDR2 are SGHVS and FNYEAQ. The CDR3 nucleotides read TGTGCCAGCAGCGTAACACGGACCCATGGCTACACCTTC. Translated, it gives CASSVTRTHGYTF. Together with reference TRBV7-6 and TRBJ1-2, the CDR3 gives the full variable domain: GAGVSQSPRYKVTKRGQDVALRCDPISGHVSLYWYRQALGQGPEFLTYFNYEAQQDKSGLPNDRFSAERPEGSISTLTIQRTEQRDSAMYRCASSVTRTHGYTFGSGTRLTVV.

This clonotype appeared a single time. For the CDR3, the DNA is TGTGCCAGCAGCTTAGTTAATATCTACGAGCAGTACTTC. It specifies CASSLVNIYEQYF. This rearrangement joins TRBV7-9 to TRBJ2-7; D is ambiguous. This CDR3 is built from 13 residues. In germline, CDR1 is SEHNR, CDR2 FQNEAQ (reference sequence). V gave up 1 base and J gave up 3 bases, with 7 bases separating them.

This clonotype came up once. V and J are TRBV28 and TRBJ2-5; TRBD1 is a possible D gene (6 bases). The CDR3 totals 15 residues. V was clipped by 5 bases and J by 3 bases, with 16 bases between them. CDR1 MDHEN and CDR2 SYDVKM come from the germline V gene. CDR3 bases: TGTGCCAGCAGTGCACCCAACAGGGTTGAAGAGACCCAGTACTTC. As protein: CASSAPNRVEETQYF.

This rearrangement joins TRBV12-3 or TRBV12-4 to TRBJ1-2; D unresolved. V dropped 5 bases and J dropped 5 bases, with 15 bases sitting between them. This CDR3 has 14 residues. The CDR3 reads CASSAPGLAYGYTF. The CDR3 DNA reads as TGTGCCAGCAGTGCTCCGGGATTGGCTTATGGCTACACCTTC.

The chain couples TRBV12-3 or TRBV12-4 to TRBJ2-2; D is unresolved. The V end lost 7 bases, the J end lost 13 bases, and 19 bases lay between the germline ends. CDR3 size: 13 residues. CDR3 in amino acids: CASTKLLSGSLFF. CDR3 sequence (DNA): TGTGCCAGCACCAAACTTCTATCGGGCTCGCTGTTTTTT.

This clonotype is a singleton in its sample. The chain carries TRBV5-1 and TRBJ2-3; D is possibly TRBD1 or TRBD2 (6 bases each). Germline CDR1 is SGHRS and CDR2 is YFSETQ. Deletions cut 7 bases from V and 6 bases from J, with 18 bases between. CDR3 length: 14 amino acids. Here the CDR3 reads CASRSTRGLDTQYF. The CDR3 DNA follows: TGCGCCAGCCGATCAACCAGGGGACTGGATACGCAGTATTTT.

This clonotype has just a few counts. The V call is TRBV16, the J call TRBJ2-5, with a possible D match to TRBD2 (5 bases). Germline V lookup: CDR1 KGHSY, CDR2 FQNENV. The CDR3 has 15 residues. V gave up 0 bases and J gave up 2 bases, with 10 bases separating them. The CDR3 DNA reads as TGTGCCAGCAGCCAATCTGGAGGAAGGCAAGAGACCCAGTACTTC. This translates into CASSQSGGRQETQYF.

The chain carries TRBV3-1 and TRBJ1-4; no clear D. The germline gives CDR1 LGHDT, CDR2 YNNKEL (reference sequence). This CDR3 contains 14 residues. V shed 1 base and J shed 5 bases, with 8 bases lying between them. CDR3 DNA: TGTGCCAGCAGCCAAGGGTATAGGAATGAAAAACTGTTTTTT. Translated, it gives CASSQGYRNEKLFF.

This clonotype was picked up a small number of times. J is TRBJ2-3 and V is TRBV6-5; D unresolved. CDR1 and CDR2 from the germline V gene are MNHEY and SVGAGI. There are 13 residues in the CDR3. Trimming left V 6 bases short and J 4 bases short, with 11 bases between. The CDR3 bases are TGTGCCAGCAGACCCCTGCGCCCAGATACGCAGTATTTT. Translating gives CASRPLRPDTQYF.

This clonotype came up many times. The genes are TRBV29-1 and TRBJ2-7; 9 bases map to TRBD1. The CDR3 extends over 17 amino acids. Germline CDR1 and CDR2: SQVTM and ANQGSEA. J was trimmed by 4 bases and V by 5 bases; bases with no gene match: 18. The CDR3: CSVWRQGDERMTYEQYF. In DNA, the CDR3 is TGCAGCGTTTGGAGACAGGGGGATGAAAGGATGACTTACGAGCAGTACTTC.

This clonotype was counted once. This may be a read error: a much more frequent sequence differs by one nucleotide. CDR3 amino acids: CASSWGGTGKETQFF. CDR3 in DNA: TGTGCCAGCAGTTGGGGCGGGACAGGGAAAGAGACCCAGTTCTTC. The chain joins TRBV28 to TRBJ2-5, with 9 bases fitting TRBD1. The J call may be incorrect, as the DNA end agrees better with TRBJ2-1. Germline V gives CDR1 MDHEN, CDR2 SYDVKM. The CDR3 totals 15 residues.

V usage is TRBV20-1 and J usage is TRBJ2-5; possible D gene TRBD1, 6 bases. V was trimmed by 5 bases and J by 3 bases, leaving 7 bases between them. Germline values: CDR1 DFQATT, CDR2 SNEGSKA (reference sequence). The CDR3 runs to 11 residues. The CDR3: CSAAGEETQYF. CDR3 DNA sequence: TGCAGTGCTGCAGGGGAAGAGACCCAGTACTTC.

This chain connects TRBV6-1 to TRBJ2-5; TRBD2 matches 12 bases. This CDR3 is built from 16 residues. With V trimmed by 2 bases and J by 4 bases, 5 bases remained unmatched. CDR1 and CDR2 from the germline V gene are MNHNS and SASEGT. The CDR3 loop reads CASSELGTSGPETQYF. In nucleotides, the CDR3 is TGTGCCAGCAGTGAATTAGGGACTAGCGGGCCAGAGACCCAGTACTTC.

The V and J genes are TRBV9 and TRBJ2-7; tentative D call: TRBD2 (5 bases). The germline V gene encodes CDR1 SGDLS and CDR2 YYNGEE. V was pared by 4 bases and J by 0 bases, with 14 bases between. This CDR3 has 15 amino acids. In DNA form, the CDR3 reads TGTGCCAGCAGCCCTACTAGTTACGCCTCCTACGAGCAGTACTTC. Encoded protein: CASSPTSYASYEQYF.

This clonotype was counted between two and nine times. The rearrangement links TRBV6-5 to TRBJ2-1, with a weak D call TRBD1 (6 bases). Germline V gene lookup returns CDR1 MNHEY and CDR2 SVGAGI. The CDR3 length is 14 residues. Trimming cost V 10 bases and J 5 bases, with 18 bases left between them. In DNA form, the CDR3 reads TGTGCCACCGAACTAGGGGGAGAGGACAATGAGCAGTTCTTC. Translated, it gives CATELGGEDNEQFF.

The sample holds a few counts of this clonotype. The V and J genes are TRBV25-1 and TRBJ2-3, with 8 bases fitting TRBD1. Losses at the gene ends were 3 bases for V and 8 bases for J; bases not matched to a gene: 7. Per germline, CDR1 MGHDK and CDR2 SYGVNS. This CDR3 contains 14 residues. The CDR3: CASSEAGGEGTQYF. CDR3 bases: TGTGCCAGCAGTGAGGCAGGGGGCGAGGGTACGCAGTATTTT. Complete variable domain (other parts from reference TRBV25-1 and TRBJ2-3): EADIYQTPRYLVIGTGKKITLECSQTMGHDKMYWYQQDPGMELHLIHYSYGVNSTEKGDLSSESTVSRIRTEHFPLTLESARPSHTSQYLCASSEAGGEGTQYFGPGTRLTVL.

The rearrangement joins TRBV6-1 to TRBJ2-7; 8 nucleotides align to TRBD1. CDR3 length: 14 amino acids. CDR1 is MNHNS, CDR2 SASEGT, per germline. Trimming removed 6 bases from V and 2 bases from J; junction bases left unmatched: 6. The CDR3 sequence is CASSPGQATYEQYF. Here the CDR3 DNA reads TGTGCCAGCAGCCCGGGACAGGCGACCTACGAGCAGTACTTC.

CDR3 sequence: CASSVMGQGIGELFF. CDR3 bases: TGTGCCAGCAGCGTGATGGGACAGGGCATCGGGGAGCTGTTTTTT. V is TRBV9 and J is TRBJ2-2; 9 nucleotides agree with TRBD1. The CDR3 is made up of 15 amino acids. With V trimmed by 2 bases and J by 7 bases, 6 bases remained unmatched. Germline loops: CDR1 SGDLS, CDR2 YYNGEE.

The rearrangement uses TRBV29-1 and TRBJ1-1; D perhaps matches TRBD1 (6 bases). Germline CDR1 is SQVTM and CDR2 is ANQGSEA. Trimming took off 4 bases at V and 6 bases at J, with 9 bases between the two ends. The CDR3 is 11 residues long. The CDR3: CSVVAGAEAFF. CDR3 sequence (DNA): TGCAGCGTTGTCGCAGGGGCTGAAGCTTTCTTT.

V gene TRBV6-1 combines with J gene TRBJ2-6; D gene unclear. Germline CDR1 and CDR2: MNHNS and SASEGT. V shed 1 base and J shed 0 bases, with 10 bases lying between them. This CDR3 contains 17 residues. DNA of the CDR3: TGTGCCAGCAGTGAAGGGTTCAGCCTCTCTGGGGCCAACGTCCTGACTTTC. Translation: CASSEGFSLSGANVLTF.

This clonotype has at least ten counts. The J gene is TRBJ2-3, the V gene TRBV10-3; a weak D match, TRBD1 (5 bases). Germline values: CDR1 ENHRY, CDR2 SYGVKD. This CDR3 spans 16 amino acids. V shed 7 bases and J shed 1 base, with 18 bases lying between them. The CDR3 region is CAITRGTPWGTDTQYF. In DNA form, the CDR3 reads TGTGCCATCACAAGGGGCACCCCGTGGGGCACAGATACGCAGTATTTT.

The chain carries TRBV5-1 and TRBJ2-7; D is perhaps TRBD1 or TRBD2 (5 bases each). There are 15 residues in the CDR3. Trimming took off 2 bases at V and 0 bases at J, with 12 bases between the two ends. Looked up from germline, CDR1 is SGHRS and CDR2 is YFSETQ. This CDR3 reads CASSFGTVNSYEQYF. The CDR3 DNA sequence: TGCGCCAGCAGCTTCGGGACCGTGAACTCCTACGAGCAGTACTTC.

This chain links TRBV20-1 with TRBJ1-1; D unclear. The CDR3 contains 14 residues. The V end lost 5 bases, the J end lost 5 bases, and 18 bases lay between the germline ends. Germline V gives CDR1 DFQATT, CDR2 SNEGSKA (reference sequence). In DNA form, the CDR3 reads TGCAGTGCTCCCGGACGCTCAGTCCCTACTGAAGCTTTCTTT. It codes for CSAPGRSVPTEAFF.

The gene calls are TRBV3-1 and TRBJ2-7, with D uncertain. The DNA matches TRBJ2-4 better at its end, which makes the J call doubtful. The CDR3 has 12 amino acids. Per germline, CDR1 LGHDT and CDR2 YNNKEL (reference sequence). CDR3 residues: CASRGSVGIQYF. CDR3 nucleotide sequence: TGTGCCAGCCGCGGCTCGGTGGGCATTCAGTACTTC.

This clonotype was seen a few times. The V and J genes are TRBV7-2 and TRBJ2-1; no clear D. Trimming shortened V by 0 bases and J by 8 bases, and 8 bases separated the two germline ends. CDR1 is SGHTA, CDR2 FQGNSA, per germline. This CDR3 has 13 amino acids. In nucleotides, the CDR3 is TGTGCCAGCAGCTTAGCACCCGGTGATGAGCAGTTCTTC. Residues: CASSLAPGDEQFF.